This TCR beta chain came from a study of blood T cell repertoires in COVID-19. Study-level background: Acute-phase and convalescent COVID-19 samples originated in the United States, Italy and Spain. T cells, B-cell-depleted T cells, or PBMCs supplied cDNA or gDNA.

As originally analysed: Reference gene primer amplification in the assay estimated nucleated cell counts. Clones were read by immunoSEQ multiplex PCR, and TCRdb kept only the in-frame ones, dropping some. Clone size and the V and J calls come from that table; the DNA yielded D and trimming. The sample holds around 400,000 clones, approximately 89% seen once. V shed 5 bases and J shed 3 bases, with 16 bases lying between them. Germline CDR1 SGHVS, CDR2 FQNEAQ. The CDR3 loop spans 15 amino acids. The Seattle patients, enrolled during active infection, were followed longitudinally. The sequence came from a woman aged 55-70 years with COVID-19, enrolled during active disease. Sample: peripheral blood. This chain joins TRBV7-8 and TRBJ1-2; possibly TRBD1 for D (5 bases). The CDR3 here is CASSTSTHRHYGYTF. CDR3 in DNA: TGTGCCAGCAGCACCTCGACCCACAGGCACTATGGCTACACCTTC.